This T cell receptor beta chain was identified in a study of technical replicates of blood from a handful of donors. CDR1 is SGHAT and CDR2 is FQNNGV in the germline V gene. The CDR3 sequence is 16 residues long. The trim removed 7 bases at V and 5 bases at J, leaving 13 bases unmatched. Repertoires were generated with immunoSEQ multiplex PCR, while TCRdb's copy carries only in-frame clones and drops some. Here the sample spans tens of thousands of clones, roughly 96% being singletons. This clone was picked up one time. This chain uses TRBV11-2 with TRBJ2-1; TRBD2 agrees at 8 bases. The source of this sequence is a human donor in good health. Sequenced input: T cells isolated from PBMCs. CDR3: CASTRIAGNWNNEQFF. The DNA for the CDR3 is TGTGCCAGCACCAGAATAGCGGGAAACTGGAACAATGAGCAGTTCTTC. Full variable domain (outside the CDR3, taken from reference TRBV11-2 and TRBJ2-1): EAGVAQSPRYKIIEKRQSVAFWCNPISGHATLYWYQQILGQGPKLLIQFQNNGVVDDSQLPKDRFSAERLKGVDSTLKIQPAKLEDSAVYLCASTRIAGNWNNEQFFGPGTRLTVL.